These 28 T cell receptor beta chains share one sample of origin, sequenced in a study of blood T cell repertoires in COVID-19. This table comes from immunoSEQ multiplex PCR, and its TCRdb copy is limited to in-frame clones, with some not included. This sample carries over 85,000 clones, about 90% of them seen once, and the ten largest clones take over 12%. Source material: peripheral blood. The receptors stem from a male donor with acute or convalescent COVID-19.

This chain connects TRBV15 to TRBJ2-5, with D maybe TRBD1 (5 bases). This CDR3 region has 15 residues. V lost 3 bases and J lost 2, with 13 bases in between. Per germline, CDR1 LNHNV and CDR2 YYDKDF (reference sequence). The CDR3 region has the DNA TGTGCCACCAGCAGGACCGGACACTATCAAGAGACCCAGTACTTC. This sequence encodes CATSRTGHYQETQYF.

The CDR3 region is CASTYGQTVEQYF. CDR3 in DNA: TGTGCCAGCACCTATGGGCAGACGGTCGAGCAGTACTTC. The chain employs TRBV5-4 and TRBJ2-7; D is unclear. Germline CDR1 and CDR2: SGHNT and YYREEE (reference sequence). Deletions cut 6 bases from V and 6 bases from J, with 16 bases between. The CDR3 runs 13 residues.

The J gene is TRBJ2-7, the V gene TRBV6-5; TRBD2 aligns across 15 bases. The CDR3 spans 15 residues. V dropped 5 bases and J dropped 3; count of bases not matched to a gene: 2. Per the germline V gene, CDR1 is MNHEY and CDR2 is SVGAGI. In DNA form, the CDR3 reads TGTGCCAGCAGTCAGGGACTAGCGGGGGGCTACGAGCAGTACTTC. Translation: CASSQGLAGGYEQYF.

The V and J genes are TRBV5-4 and TRBJ1-6; D unclear. Trimming removed 0 bases at V and 15 bases at J, with 13 bases between. CDR1 SGHNT and CDR2 YYREEE come from the germline V gene (reference sequence). The CDR3 loop spans 13 amino acids. The CDR3 protein is CASSLELNGGLHF. DNA of the CDR3: TGTGCCAGCAGCTTGGAGTTGAATGGCGGCCTCCACTTT.

The rearrangement joins TRBV14 to TRBJ2-1; TRBD2 matches 11 bases. V lost 6 bases to trimming and J lost 9 bases; unmatched junction nucleotides: 1. The length of the CDR3 is 12 residues. Germline V gene data show CDR1 as SGHDN and CDR2 as FVKESK. Written as DNA, the CDR3 is TGTGCCAGCAGTCTAGCGGGGGGTGAGCAGTTCTTC. Its protein product is CASSLAGGEQFF.

This clone appeared once. The gene calls are TRBV6-4 and TRBJ2-6, with 11 positions matching TRBD1. V lost 6 bases to trimming and J lost 2 bases; unmatched junction nucleotides: 9. Looked up from germline, CDR1 is MRHNA and CDR2 is SNTAGT. The CDR3 has 18 amino acids. The DNA for the CDR3 is TGTGCCAGCAGCCCCCGTGGACAGGGGGCTGCTGGGGCCAACGTCCTGACTTTC. As protein: CASSPRGQGAAGANVLTF.

The V gene is TRBV27, the J gene TRBJ2-1; TRBD1 agrees at 8 bases. Germline CDR1 is MNHEY and CDR2 is SMNVEV (reference sequence). Unmatched junction bases numbered 5, after V lost 6 bases and J lost 1 base. The length of the CDR3 is 15 residues. CDR3 nucleotide sequence: TGTGCCAGCAGGGACCGGGACAGGTCCTACAATGAGCAGTTCTTC. Its translation: CASRDRDRSYNEQFF.

CDR3 region: CATSRAGGAFPNEKLFF. For the CDR3, the DNA is TGTGCCACCAGCAGGGCAGGGGGCGCTTTCCCGAATGAAAAACTGTTTTTT. The chain recombines TRBV15 with TRBJ1-4, with 8 bases identical to TRBD1. V was clipped by 3 bases and J by 5 bases; unmatched bases: 11. Per the germline V gene, CDR1 is LNHNV and CDR2 is YYDKDF (reference sequence). The CDR3 extends over 17 amino acids.

The chain links TRBV11-2 to TRBJ1-1, with 12 bases lining up with TRBD1. The CDR3 is made up of 15 amino acids. With 7 bases clipped from V and 6 bases from J, the junction kept 9 bases outside the gene matches. Germline CDR1 is SGHAT and CDR2 is FQNNGV. DNA of the CDR3: TGTGCCAGCACCCCAGGGGACAGGGGGCTTGCTGAAGCTTTCTTT. This translates into CASTPGDRGLAEAFF.

The rearrangement links TRBV15 to TRBJ1-5; no clear D. Between the trimmed V and J ends, which lost 0 bases and 4 bases, there was a span of 13 bases. Germline loops: CDR1 LNHNV, CDR2 YYDKDF (reference sequence). CDR3 length: 16 residues. The CDR3 DNA is TGTGCCACCAGCAGAGATCTGCGGGGTGGAAATCAGCCCCAGCATTTT. Amino acids: CATSRDLRGGNQPQHF.

This chain uses TRBV10-3 with TRBJ2-5, with a possible D match to TRBD1 (5 bases). Trimming removed 6 bases at V and 0 bases at J, with 5 bases between. The CDR3 has 12 amino acids. Germline V lookup: CDR1 ENHRY, CDR2 SYGVKD. The chain's CDR3 is CAIRTDQETQYF. CDR3 bases: TGTGCCATCAGGACAGACCAAGAGACCCAGTACTTC.

The V gene is TRBV7-2, the J gene TRBJ2-2, with TRBD2 matching over 7 bases. This CDR3 has 14 amino acids. From germline, CDR1 is SGHTA and CDR2 FQGNSA. Germline trimming cut 3 bases from V and 3 bases from J; bases unmatched to any gene: 1. The CDR3: CASSLGGDTGELFF. Written as DNA, the CDR3 is TGTGCCAGCAGCTTGGGAGGGGACACCGGGGAGCTGTTTTTT.

The chain uses TRBV28 and TRBJ2-7; 7 positions match TRBD1. The CDR3 sequence is 12 residues long. Germline values: CDR1 MDHEN, CDR2 SYDVKM. The V segment lost 10 bases and the J segment 4 bases; nucleotides outside the gene matches: 7. CDR3 nucleotide sequence: TGTGCCACTTACAGGGGAACGTACGAGCAGTACTTC. Translation: CATYRGTYEQYF.

The V call is TRBV6-1, the J call TRBJ1-6; a possible D gene is TRBD1 (6 bases). V lost 2 bases and J 0 bases, leaving 11 bases between the germline ends. CDR1 is MNHNS, CDR2 SASEGT, per germline. The CDR3 is 17 amino acids. CDR3 amino acids: CASSEPQGSSYNSPLHF. The CDR3 DNA reads TGTGCCAGCAGTGAACCCCAGGGGAGCTCCTATAATTCACCCCTCCACTTT.

The table lists this clone with a few counts. This chain uses TRBV5-1 with TRBJ2-3; 9 nucleotides match TRBD2. Germline CDR1 SGHRS, CDR2 YFSETQ. The CDR3 is 16 amino acids. The V gene end was trimmed by 3 bases and the J gene end by 2 bases; junction bases not matched to a gene: 7. CDR3 in DNA: TGCGCCAGCAGCTCAAGACTAGCGGCCTACACAGATACGCAGTATTTT. Translation: CASSSRLAAYTDTQYF. The full variable domain, completed using reference TRBV5-1 and TRBJ2-3, is KAGVTQTPRYLIKTRGQQVTLSCSPISGHRSVSWYQQTPGQGLQFLFEYFSETQRNKGNFPGRFSGRQFSNSRSEMNVSTLELGDSALYLCASSSRLAAYTDTQYFGPGTRLTVL.

This sequence joins TRBV6-5 and TRBJ2-7; no reliable D call. V was pared by 0 bases and J by 6 bases, with 12 bases between. From germline, CDR1 is MNHEY and CDR2 SVGAGI. This CDR3 region has 14 residues. CDR3 sequence: CASSYSYRNFEQYF. As DNA, the CDR3 is TGTGCCAGCAGTTACTCGTACAGAAACTTCGAGCAGTACTTC.

The chain employs TRBV3-1 (or the pseudogene TRBV3-2) and TRBJ2-3; 7 bases agree with TRBD2. From germline, CDR1 is LGHDT and CDR2 YNNKEL (reference sequence). The CDR3 has 15 residues. V dropped 4 bases and J dropped 1; count of bases not matched to a gene: 5. The CDR3 loop is CASSPLLAGTDTQYF. Here the CDR3 DNA reads TGTGCCAGCAGCCCACTGCTAGCGGGCACAGATACGCAGTATTTT.

This chain joins TRBV19 and TRBJ2-3, with TRBD1 matching 10 bases. The ends lost 5 bases at V and 4 bases at J; junction bases unmatched: 6. This CDR3 has 15 amino acids. Germline loops: CDR1 LNHDA, CDR2 SQIVND (reference sequence). Here the CDR3 reads CASSLGGQGSDTQYF. CDR3 nucleotides: TGTGCCAGTAGTTTGGGGGGACAGGGGTCAGATACGCAGTATTTT.

This chain links TRBV2 with TRBJ2-6; the D gene is possibly TRBD1 (5 bases). Germline V gene sequence: CDR1 SNHLY, CDR2 FYNNEI. V was clipped by 2 bases and J by 4 bases, with 15 bases between them. This CDR3 region has 17 residues. The CDR3 DNA follows: TGTGCCAGCAGTGAAATGGGGCAGGCCTCGGGGGCCAACGTCCTGACTTTC. Translated, it gives CASSEMGQASGANVLTF.

This clone was detected only a few times. This chain joins TRBV27 and TRBJ2-7, with D possibly matching TRBD1 (6 bases). V was shortened by 4 bases and J by 5 bases, with 24 bases between the two germline ends. CDR1 is MNHEY, CDR2 SMNVEV, per germline (reference sequence). The CDR3 consists of 17 residues. The CDR3 DNA is TGTGCCAGCAGTTCCTCCAACCCCACAGGGATTTTCCACGAGCAGTACTTC. Encoded protein: CASSSSNPTGIFHEQYF.

This clone was picked up one time. The J gene is TRBJ2-1, the V gene TRBV5-1, with 10 positions matching TRBD1. V gave up 3 bases and J gave up 14 bases; unmatched junction bases: 5. The CDR3 loop spans 12 amino acids. Germline values: CDR1 SGHRS, CDR2 YFSETQ. In nucleotides, the CDR3 is TGCGCCAGCAGCTCCGACAGGGGGCAGGAGTTCTTC. It yields the protein CASSSDRGQEFF.

This clone appeared a single time. V is TRBV5-4 and J is TRBJ2-3; 7 bases fit TRBD1. Germline V gene lookup returns CDR1 SGHNT and CDR2 YYREEE (reference sequence). The CDR3 has 14 amino acids. The trim removed 7 bases at V and 3 bases at J, leaving 8 bases unmatched. The CDR3 DNA reads TGTGCCAGCGGGGACAGAAGCGGAACAGATACGCAGTATTTT. It translates to CASGDRSGTDTQYF.

The chain carries TRBV6-1 and TRBJ2-3, with 12 bases identical to TRBD2. The V and J ends lost 2 bases and 4 bases, in that order; junction bases with no gene match: 4. The CDR3 is made up of 16 amino acids. Germline CDR1 and CDR2: MNHNS and SASEGT. CDR3 DNA sequence: TGTGCCAGCAGTGAATTGGGACTAGCGGGCCCAGATACGCAGTATTTT. It specifies CASSELGLAGPDTQYF.

CDR3 in DNA: TGTGCCAGCTCACTCGGGACAGGGATGAACACTGAAGCTTTCTTT. This sequence encodes CASSLGTGMNTEAFF. The chain couples TRBV18 to TRBJ1-1, with 9 nucleotides matching TRBD1. This CDR3 spans 15 amino acids. J lost 0 bases, V lost 4 bases, and 3 bases had no gene match. Germline V gene lookup returns CDR1 KGHSH and CDR2 LQKENI.

The chain carries TRBV30 and TRBJ2-7; 7 nucleotides line up with TRBD1. The ends lost 2 bases at V and 1 base at J; junction bases unmatched: 2. This CDR3 is built from 13 residues. The germline V gene encodes CDR1 GTSNPN and CDR2 SVGIG (reference sequence). CDR3 protein: CAWSPGGSYEQYF. CDR3 nucleotides: TGTGCCTGGAGTCCAGGGGGTTCCTACGAGCAGTACTTC.

The rearrangement joins TRBV5-5 to TRBJ1-1; the match to TRBD1 covers 7 bases. With V trimmed by 0 bases and J by 5 bases, 10 bases remained unmatched. Germline CDR1 reads SGHKS; CDR2 reads YYEKEE (reference sequence). This CDR3 region has 16 residues. The CDR3 bases are TGTGCCAGCAGCTTGGATGAGGGGGCGCGGTCGACTGAAGCTTTCTTT. Protein product: CASSLDEGARSTEAFF.

This clone was recorded only once. CDR3 nucleotide sequence: TGTGCCAGCAGTTTTAGGCGGGACAGGGTGGGCTATGGCTACACCTTC. Amino acids: CASSFRRDRVGYGYTF. The rearrangement joins TRBV28 to TRBJ1-2, with 9 positions matching TRBD1. This CDR3 is built from 16 residues. Germline values: CDR1 MDHEN, CDR2 SYDVKM. Unmatched junction bases numbered 9, after V lost 3 bases and J lost 4 bases.

The chain joins TRBV7-2 to TRBJ1-2; D possibly corresponds to TRBD1 (5 bases). Per the germline V gene, CDR1 is SGHTA and CDR2 is FQGNSA. The CDR3 sequence is 14 residues long. With 2 bases removed from V and 8 bases from J, the gap between germline ends came to 15 bases. As DNA, the CDR3 is TGTGCCAGCAGCTTATTAGGGGCGCCTAGGGGCTACACCTTC. As protein: CASSLLGAPRGYTF. The complete variable domain, with remaining parts taken from reference TRBV7-2 and TRBJ1-2, reads GAGVSQSPSNKVTEKGKDVELRCDPISGHTALYWYRQSLGQGLEFLIYFQGNSAPDKSGLPSDRFSAERTGGSVSTLTIQRTQQEDSAVYLCASSLLGAPRGYTFGSGTRLTVV.